The rows below give T cell receptor beta chains drawn from one sample of a study of blood T cell repertoires in COVID-19. Generated by immunoSEQ multiplex PCR, the TCRdb table keeps only in-frame clones and is missing some. The sample has a few hundred thousand clones; less than 90% are singletons. Material: PBMCs or T cells enriched from blood (not recorded which). These receptors were collected from a woman aged 25 to 45 who had recovered from COVID-19. Both conserved end residues are part of each CDR3. A D gene is named only where the DNA matches it firmly. Some rows have no size entry. The others give once, few or many, or a class for an expanded clone.

TRBV7-9,-,TRBD2,16,TRBJ2-2,TGTGCCAGCAGCTACGCGGGGGAAGTCTTCACCGGGGAGCTGTTTTTT,CASSYAGEVFTGELFF
TRBV14,-,TRBD2,14,TRBJ2-7,TGTGCCAGCAGCCAAGAGCGGGGGATCTACGAGCAGTACTTC,CASSQERGIYEQYF
TRBV3-1/TRBV3-2,few,TRBD1,16,TRBJ1-3,TGTGCCAGCAGCCAAAAAGGAGGGACAGGTGGAAACACCATATATTTT,CASSQKGGTGGNTIYF
TRBV5-8,-,TRBD1,17,TRBJ1-5,TGTGCCAGCAGCTCTGGATTCCGGGACAGTGAGGATCAGCCCCAGCATTTT,CASSSGFRDSEDQPQHF
TRBV9,once,-,14,TRBJ1-4,TGTGCCAGCAGCGCAGAGGACAGAAATGAAAAACTGTTTTTT,CASSAEDRNEKLFF
TRBV7-6,-,-,15,TRBJ1-6,TGTGCCAGCAGCTTAGTTGCAGGGCCAGATTCACCCCTCCACTTT,CASSLVAGPDSPLHF
TRBV4-3,-,TRBD1,13,TRBJ1-2,TGCGCCAGCAGCCAAGAGCAGGGGGCTGGCTACACCTTC,CASSQEQGAGYTF
TRBV5-1,-,-,14,TRBJ2-7,TGCGCCAGCAGCTTTTCGGGAAGTTCCTACGAGCAGTACTTC,CASSFSGSSYEQYF
TRBV11-2,-,-,15,TRBJ1-1,TGTGCCAGCAGCTTTGGGGGCCAGGGGAACACTGAAGCTTTCTTT,CASSFGGQGNTEAFF
TRBV28,-,-,15,TRBJ2-7,TGTGCCAGCAGTTTAAGCCAGGGCAATACCTACGAGCAGTACTTC,CASSLSQGNTYEQYF
TRBV4-1,-,-,13,TRBJ2-1,TGCGCCAGCAGCCAAGAAAATCCGCAGGGGCAGTTCTTC,CASSQENPQGQFF
TRBV6-2/TRBV6-3,-,TRBD1,24,TRBJ1-5,TGTGCCAGCAGCCTACCCCTTTTTTTAGACGAGGCGGGTCTAGACAGGGGTCCGAATCAGCCCCAGCATTTT,CASSLPLFLDEAGLDRGPNQPQHF
TRBV2,-,TRBD1,15,TRBJ1-2,TGTGCCAGCAGTGAGATTTTGGCACAGGGGACCGGCTACACCTTC,CASSEILAQGTGYTF
TRBV10-3,few,TRBD2,17,TRBJ2-1,TGTGCCATCAGTCCCTCGGAGGGGACTAGTGTTGACAATGAGCAGTTCTTC,CAISPSEGTSVDNEQFF
TRBV7-2,-,TRBD2,13,TRBJ2-7,TGTGCCAGCAGCTCCGCGGCGGGGGAGGAGCAGTACTTC,CASSSAAGEEQYF
TRBV19,-,-,16,TRBJ2-1,TGTGCCAGTAGTACCGGACAGGGAGGGGGATACAATGAGCAGTTCTTC,CASSTGQGGGYNEQFF
TRBV24-1,-,TRBD2,19,TRBJ2-1,TGTGCCACCAGTGACCCAAACCCGTCTAGCGGGGGTTCCTACAATGAGCAGTTCTTC,CATSDPNPSSGGSYNEQFF